The 13 T cell receptor beta chains listed next were all sequenced from one sample in a study of cytomegalovirus exposure and HLA in healthy donors. Sequenced by immunoSEQ multiplex PCR; TCRdb stores in-frame clones only, minus some. The sample consists of some 67,000 clones, about 94% of them appearing once. The sequenced material came from PBMCs. The receptors come from a woman in her late teens or twenties in good health and CMV-seronegative.

In nucleotides, the CDR3 is TGTGCCAGCAGCCGGGACACGCTTCCTGGAAACACCATATATTTT. Protein product: CASSRDTLPGNTIYF. The V gene is TRBV9, the J gene TRBJ1-3; TRBD1 might be the D (6 bases). The CDR3 is 15 amino acids. Germline CDR1 and CDR2: SGDLS and YYNGEE. The V end lost 4 bases, the J end lost 2 bases, and 13 bases lay between the germline ends. Filled out from reference TRBV9 and TRBJ1-3, the complete variable domain reads DSGVTQTPKHLITATGQRVTLRCSPRSGDLSVYWYQQSLDQGLQFLIQYYNGEERAKGNILERFSAQQFPDLHSELNLSSLELGDSALYFCASSRDTLPGNTIYFGEGSWLTVV.

This sequence joins TRBV6-1 and TRBJ2-7; TRBD2 matches 7 bases. V was clipped by 5 bases and J by 4 bases; unmatched bases: 8. The V gene's germline CDR1 is MNHNS and CDR2 SASEGT. This CDR3 has 14 amino acids. The CDR3 nucleotides are TGTGCCAGCAGTTCCCGGGAGGTCGGGTACGAGCAGTACTTC. Translation: CASSSREVGYEQYF.

J is TRBJ2-3 and V is TRBV19; 8 bases map to TRBD2. In germline, CDR1 is LNHDA, CDR2 SQIVND (reference sequence). V dropped 1 base and J dropped 5; count of bases not matched to a gene: 5. CDR3 size: 15 residues. The CDR3 here is CASSIVSGSRDTQYF. The CDR3, as DNA: TGTGCCAGTAGTATAGTGAGCGGGAGTAGAGATACGCAGTATTTT. Together with reference TRBV19 and TRBJ2-3, the CDR3 gives the full variable domain: DGGITQSPKYLFRKEGQNVTLSCEQNLNHDAMYWYRQDPGQGLRLIYYSQIVNDFQKGDIAEGYSVSREKKESFPLTVTSAQKNPTAFYLCASSIVSGSRDTQYFGPGTRLTVL.

The V call is TRBV6-5, the J call TRBJ1-1, with 8 bases aligning to TRBD1. Germline V gene sequence: CDR1 MNHEY, CDR2 SVGAGI. CDR3 length equals 13 residues. The V gene end was trimmed by 6 bases and the J gene end by 5 bases; junction bases not matched to a gene: 5. This chain's CDR3 is CASSLDRGTEAFF. CDR3 DNA: TGTGCCAGCAGCCTAGACAGGGGAACTGAAGCTTTCTTT.

This clone was seen only once. This chain joins TRBV6-1 and TRBJ2-1; 7 nucleotides align to TRBD1. Germline values: CDR1 MNHNS, CDR2 SASEGT. CDR3 length equals 13 residues. J lost 4 bases, V lost 8 bases, and 5 bases had no gene match. Here the CDR3 reads CASSGTVYNEQFF. CDR3 nucleotides: TGTGCCAGCTCCGGGACAGTTTACAATGAGCAGTTCTTC.

The chain employs TRBV6-5 and TRBJ1-6; 10 nucleotides agree with TRBD1. Germline V CDR1 and CDR2: MNHEY, SVGAGI. The CDR3 covers 14 residues. Trimming at V came to 6 bases and at J to 9 bases, leaving 5 bases not matched to a gene. CDR3 coding DNA: TGTGCCAGCAGGGGACAGGGGATCAGTTCACCCCTCCACTTT. Its translation is CASRGQGISSPLHF.

This chain links TRBV28 with TRBJ1-2; D remains ambiguous. The V end lost 3 bases, the J end lost 4 bases, and 9 bases lay between the germline ends. The CDR3 covers 13 residues. In germline, CDR1 is MDHEN, CDR2 SYDVKM. The CDR3 region is CASSLPGFYGYTF. CDR3 DNA: TGTGCCAGCAGTTTGCCAGGCTTCTATGGCTACACCTTC.

V and J are TRBV25-1 and TRBJ2-2, with 8 bases fitting TRBD1. The CDR3 is 16 residues long. Germline-derived CDR1 and CDR2 are MGHDK and SYGVNS. V was clipped by 2 bases and J by 7 bases; unmatched bases: 9. CDR3 DNA sequence: TGTGCCAGCAGTGAACAATCATTAACAGGGGGCGGGGAGCTGTTTTTT. The encoded protein is CASSEQSLTGGGELFF.

The CDR3: CASSQEGGDEKLFF. The DNA of the CDR3 is TGTGCCAGCAGCCAAGAGGGGGGGGATGAAAAACTGTTTTTT. The chain is built from TRBV4-2 and TRBJ1-4; a weak D match, TRBD1 (5 bases). The germline CDR1 and CDR2 sequences are LGHNA and YNFKEQ. The CDR3 length is 14 residues. V was clipped by 0 bases and J by 6 bases, with 8 bases between them.

V is TRBV7-9 and J is TRBJ2-7; D is uncertain. The length of the CDR3 is 11 residues. V was trimmed by 6 bases and J by 3 bases, leaving 6 bases between them. Germline V lookup: CDR1 SEHNR, CDR2 FQNEAQ (reference sequence). In DNA, the CDR3 is TGTGCCAGCAGTCCCCTCTACGAGCAGTACTTC. Protein product: CASSPLYEQYF.

The chain carries TRBV7-2 and TRBJ2-3; the match to TRBD2 covers 11 bases. This CDR3 region has 15 residues. J lost 7 bases, V lost 5 bases, and 8 bases had no gene match. Germline CDR1 and CDR2: SGHTA and FQGNSA. CDR3 protein: CASSMGLAATNTQYF. The CDR3 coding sequence is TGTGCCAGCAGCATGGGACTAGCGGCAACCAATACGCAGTATTTT.

The CDR3 bases are TGTGCCAGCAGCTTAGGGTCGGTGAGCTACACCTTC. The encoded protein is CASSLGSVSYTF. This chain links TRBV13 with TRBJ1-2, with no clear D. V was cut by 0 bases and J by 9 bases, with 8 bases left in between. In germline, CDR1 is PRHDT, CDR2 FYEKMQ (reference sequence). This CDR3 region has 12 residues.

The chain couples TRBV21-1 to TRBJ2-2; the table's D call of TRBD1 was not tested on the DNA. TRBV21-1 is shown as a pseudogene. The CDR3 consists of 19 residues. As DNA, the CDR3 is TGTGCCAGCAGCAAAAGCAGGGGTCGGAGTCAGGGCCTCACCGGGGAGCTGTTTTTT. It specifies CASSKSRGRSQGLTGELFF.